The sequence of this T cell receptor (beta chain) was determined in a study of technical replicates of blood from several donors. This CDR3 has 16 residues. J was trimmed by 4 bases and V by 1 base; bases with no gene match: 6. Looked up from germline, CDR1 is MNHNS and CDR2 is SASEGT. The assay was immunoSEQ multiplex PCR, and TCRdb's table has in-frame clones only and misses some. The data hold some 70,000 clones, with roughly 92% observed a single time. This clone appeared once. The chain recombines TRBV6-1 with TRBJ1-4; 7 bases line up with TRBD1. This sequence originates from a human donor in good health. Some clones in this sample may be carry-over from other donors' samples. The sequencing input was PBMCs. The CDR3 nucleotides read TGTGCCAGCAGTGAAGGCTGGGACAGCATTAATGAAAAACTGTTTTTT. This codes for CASSEGWDSINEKLFF.